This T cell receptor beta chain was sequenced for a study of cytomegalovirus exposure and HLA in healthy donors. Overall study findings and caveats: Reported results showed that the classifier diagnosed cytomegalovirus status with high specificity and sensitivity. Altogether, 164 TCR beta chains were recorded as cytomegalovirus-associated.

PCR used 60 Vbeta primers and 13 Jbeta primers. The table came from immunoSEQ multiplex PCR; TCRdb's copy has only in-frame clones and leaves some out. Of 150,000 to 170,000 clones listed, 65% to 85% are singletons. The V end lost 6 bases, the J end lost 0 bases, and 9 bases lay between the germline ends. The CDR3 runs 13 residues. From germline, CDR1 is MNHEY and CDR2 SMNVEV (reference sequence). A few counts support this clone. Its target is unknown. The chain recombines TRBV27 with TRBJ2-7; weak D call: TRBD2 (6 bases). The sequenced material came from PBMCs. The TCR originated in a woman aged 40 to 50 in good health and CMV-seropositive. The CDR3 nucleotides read TGTGCCAGCAGGTGGGACTTCTCCTACGAGCAGTACTTC. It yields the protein CASRWDFSYEQYF.